Listed below are T cell receptor beta chains from one sample, sequenced in a study of regulatory T cells in long-lasting Graves disease. MiXCR, applied by TCRdb to the multiplex PCR reads, yields one record per CDR3 protein. Of approximately 440,000 distinct CDR3 sequences listed, roughly a quarter are singletons. The source was peripheral blood mononuclear cells (PBMCs), collected when the disease was refractory, from a patient treated with antithyroid drugs. These TCRs come from a female donor with Graves disease. Both conserved end residues are part of each CDR3. The D gene is left open where the match is weak. Clone size is shown for a subset of rows, as once, few, many or a class of expanded clone.

abundance | j_gene | v_gene | d_gene | CDR3aa | CDR3nt
many | TRBJ2-4 | TRBV2 | NA | CASMQGLAKNIQYF | TGTGCCAGCATGCAGGGGCTAGCCAAAAACATTCAGTACTTC
NA | TRBJ1-1 | TRBV12-3/TRBV12-4 | NA | CASSPAGGYTEAFF | TGTGCCAGCAGCCCGGCCGGGGGCTACACTGAAGCTTTCTTT
NA | TRBJ2-1 | TRBV20-1 | TRBD2 | CSALRGSYEQFF | TGCAGTGCACTACGCGGGAGCTATGAGCAGTTCTTC
many | TRBJ2-7 | TRBV2 | NA | CASSQGPTYEQYF | TGTGCCAGCAGTCAGGGCCCCACCTACGAGCAGTACTTC
many | TRBJ1-1 | TRBV12-3/TRBV12-4 | NA | CASRDPQREAFF | TGTGCCAGCAGGGACCCTCAGCGTGAGGCTTTCTTT
NA | TRBJ1-1 | TRBV5-1 | NA | CASSLVGTLNTEAFF | TGCGCCAGCAGTCTCGTTGGGACACTGAACACTGAAGCTTTCTTT
many | TRBJ1-6 | TRBV6-1 | NA | CASSEAGGSPLHF | TGTGCCAGCAGTGAAGCCGGGGGATCACCCCTCCACTTT
many | TRBJ1-1 | TRBV2 | NA | CASNIRGNTEAFF | TGTGCCAGCAACATAAGGGGAAACACTGAAGCTTTCTTT
many | TRBJ1-1 | TRBV11-2 | NA | CASSEIGSEGSAFF | TGTGCCAGCAGCGAGATAGGTAGTGAGGGGAGCGCTTTCTTT
many | TRBJ1-4 | TRBV7-9 | NA | CASSMYTGTSEKLFF | TGTGCCAGCAGCATGTATACGGGGACGAGCGAAAAACTGTTTTTT
NA | TRBJ2-3 | TRBV11-2 | NA | CASSLDSSSSTDTQYF | TGTGCCAGCAGCTTAGACTCCTCCTCTAGCACAGATACGCAGTATTTT
few | TRBJ1-2 | TRBV27 | NA | CASSGQGAPSRYGYTF | TGTGCCAGCAGCGGACAAGGGGCCCCATCACGCTATGGCTACACCTTC
NA | TRBJ2-3 | TRBV12-3/TRBV12-4 | NA | CASSLAGLVDTQYF | TGTGCCAGCAGTCTAGCAGGGCTGGTAGATACGCAGTATTTT
NA | TRBJ2-2 | TRBV7-9 | TRBD2 | CASSSSRLAGTGELFF | TGTGCCAGCAGCTCAAGCCGGCTAGCGGGCACCGGGGAGCTGTTTTTT
many | TRBJ1-5 | TRBV7-2 | NA | CASSINGQPQHF | TGTGCCAGCAGCATAAATGGTCAGCCCCAGCATTTT
NA | TRBJ1-6 | TRBV4-1 | NA | CASSQVSGNSPLHF | TGCGCCAGCAGCCAAGTTTCAGGGAACTCACCCCTCCACTTT
NA | TRBJ1-2 | TRBV6-1 | TRBD1 | CASGDRRNYGYTF | TGTGCCAGCGGGGACAGAAGAAACTATGGCTACACCTTC
NA | TRBJ2-7 | TRBV7-9 | TRBD2 | CASSFMGLATDEQYF | TGTGCCAGCAGCTTTATGGGACTAGCTACCGACGAGCAGTACTTC
many | TRBJ2-6 | TRBV6-1 | TRBD1 | CASSSTADRGSSGANVLTF | TGTGCCAGCAGCTCTACTGCGGACAGGGGTAGCTCTGGGGCCAACGTCCTGACTTTC
NA | TRBJ1-5 | TRBV2 | NA | CASSSYLTGAQGGNQPQHF | TGTGCCAGCAGCTCTTACCTCACCGGGGCCCAGGGAGGCAATCAGCCCCAGCATTTT
NA | TRBJ1-1 | TRBV10-3 | NA | CAISEGHANTEAFF | TGTGCCATCAGTGAGGGACACGCGAACACTGAAGCTTTCTTT
NA | TRBJ2-6 | TRBV27 | NA | CASGHAGANVLTF | TGTGCCAGCGGGCATGCCGGGGCCAACGTCCTGACTTTC
many | TRBJ1-5 | TRBV2 | NA | CASSKAGVGRQPQHF | TGTGCCAGCAGTAAGGCAGGGGTAGGTCGTCAGCCCCAGCATTTT
NA | TRBJ2-2 | TRBV20-1 | NA | CSAYDFGELFF | TGCAGTGCCTACGACTTCGGGGAGCTGTTTTTT
many | TRBJ2-7 | TRBV2 | NA | CASSELDYEQYF | TGTGCCAGCAGTGAACTAGATTACGAGCAGTACTTC
NA | TRBJ1-4 | TRBV30 | NA | CAWSVRGPSLFF | TGTGCCTGGAGTGTACGGGGCCCATCACTGTTTTTT
few | TRBJ1-3 | TRBV6-2/TRBV6-3 | NA | CASSYGSSGNTIYF | TGTGCCAGCAGTTACGGAAGCTCTGGAAACACCATATATTTT
NA | TRBJ2-7 | TRBV20-1 | NA | CSARYLAGAYEQYF | TGCAGTGCTAGATATCTGGCGGGCGCCTACGAGCAGTACTTC
many | TRBJ2-7 | TRBV7-2 | NA | CASSSTPGSEQYF | TGTGCCAGCAGCTCCACTCCGGGGAGCGAGCAGTACTTC
NA | TRBJ1-1 | TRBV29-1 | NA | CSVEEMAPRTNTEAFF | TGCAGCGTTGAAGAGATGGCACCCCGGACGAACACTGAAGCTTTCTTT
NA | TRBJ2-7 | TRBV3-1 | NA | CATQGNYEQYF | TGTGCCACCCAGGGGAACTACGAGCAGTACTTC
NA | TRBJ2-1 | TRBV25-1 | NA | CASSEGYNEQFF | TGTGCCAGCAGTGAGGGTTACAATGAGCAGTTCTTC
few | TRBJ2-1 | TRBV2 | TRBD2 | CASTPVTSGRKEQFF | TGTGCCAGCACCCCAGTCACTAGCGGGAGAAAGGAGCAGTTCTTC
NA | TRBJ1-5 | TRBV3-1 | NA | CASSQERGASALRNQPQHF | TGTGCCAGCAGCCAAGAAAGGGGGGCCAGCGCCCTGCGCAATCAGCCCCAGCATTTT
few | TRBJ2-2 | TRBV9 | NA | CASSVERMNTGELFF | TGTGCCAGCAGCGTAGAACGGATGAACACCGGGGAGCTGTTTTTT
many | TRBJ2-7 | TRBV18 | NA | CASSPGLYEQYF | TGTGCCAGCTCACCAGGGCTGTACGAGCAGTACTTC